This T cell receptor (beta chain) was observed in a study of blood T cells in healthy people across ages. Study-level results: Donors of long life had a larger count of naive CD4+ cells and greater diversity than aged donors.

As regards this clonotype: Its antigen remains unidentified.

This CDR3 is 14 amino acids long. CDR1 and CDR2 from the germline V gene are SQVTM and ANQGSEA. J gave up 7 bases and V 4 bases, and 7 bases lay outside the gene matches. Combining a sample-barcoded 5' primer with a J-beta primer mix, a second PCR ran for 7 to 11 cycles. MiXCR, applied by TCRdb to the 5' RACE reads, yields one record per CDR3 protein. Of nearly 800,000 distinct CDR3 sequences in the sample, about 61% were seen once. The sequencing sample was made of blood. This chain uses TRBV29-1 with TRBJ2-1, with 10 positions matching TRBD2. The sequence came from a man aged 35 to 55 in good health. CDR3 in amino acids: CSVGVAGGQNEQFF. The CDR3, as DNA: TGCAGCGTTGGGGTAGCGGGAGGTCAAAATGAGCAGTTCTTC.